The rows below give T cell receptor beta chains drawn from one sample of a study of T-cell reconstitution after alpha-beta-depleted transplantation in children. One entry per CDR3 protein, called by TCRdb with MiXCR from the PCR reads. The data show around 250,000 distinct CDR3 sequences, with roughly 7.7% seen just once and 6.3% held by the top ten. The sequenced sample was PBMCs, mostly from graft donor cells, obtained 180 days after TCRalphabeta/CD19-depleted stem cell transplant. The source of these receptors is a male patient between 10 and 17 years old who had a stem cell transplant for acute lymphoblastic leukemia, so the T cells may come from the graft donor. Each CDR3 is given with its conserved first and last residue. Each record gives: clone size, J gene, V gene, D gene, CDR3 DNA, CDR3 protein. A D gene is named only where the DNA matches it firmly. Clone sizes are given selectively: once, few, many, or a class where the clone is expanded.

many,TRBJ2-5,TRBV5-1,-,TGCGCCAGCAGCCCGGGGTACGGGTGGGAGACCCAGTACTTC,CASSPGYGWETQYF
many,TRBJ2-6,TRBV12-3/TRBV12-4,-,TGTGCCAGCAGACCCGGCGTCTCTGGGGCCAACGTCCTGACTTTC,CASRPGVSGANVLTF
many,TRBJ2-1,TRBV7-2,-,TGTGCCAGCAGCTCTCAGAGCAATGAGCAGTTCTTC,CASSSQSNEQFF
-,TRBJ1-5,TRBV2,TRBD1,TGTGCCAGCAGTGAAAATTGGTCACCAGGGGGCCTTAGCAATCAGCCCCAGCATTTT,CASSENWSPGGLSNQPQHF
many,TRBJ2-4,TRBV6-1,TRBD1,TGTGCCAGCACCGGGGACAGGGGTGGCAAAAACATTCAGTACTTC,CASTGDRGGKNIQYF
few,TRBJ2-7,TRBV12-3/TRBV12-4,-,TGTGCCAGCAGTTTGGAGGGGGCGAGCGTCTACGAGCAGTACTTC,CASSLEGASVYEQYF
-,TRBJ2-3,TRBV11-1,TRBD2,TGTGCCAGCAGCTTATTTCCGCGGGGGGCGAGCACAGATACGCAGTATTTT,CASSLFPRGASTDTQYF
many,TRBJ2-2,TRBV5-1,TRBD1,TGCGCCAGCAGCTTTGGGGGACAGGGTACGAACACCGGGGAGCTGTTTTTT,CASSFGGQGTNTGELFF
many,TRBJ2-3,TRBV5-1,-,TGCGCCAGCAGCCTCGGGCCCTTATCAGATACGCAGTATTTT,CASSLGPLSDTQYF
many,TRBJ1-5,TRBV24-1,-,TGTGCCACCAGTGGTGAGGGGTATCAGCCCCAGCATTTT,CATSGEGYQPQHF
many,TRBJ2-7,TRBV6-5,-,TGTGCCAGCAGTCGCTTCGGAGGACCCACGAGCTCCTACGAGCAGTACTTC,CASSRFGGPTSSYEQYF
many,TRBJ2-3,TRBV10-1,-,TGCGCCAGCCCACCTCGGGACCCCTCCGATACGCAGTATTTT,CASPPRDPSDTQYF
many,TRBJ1-4,TRBV4-2,-,TGTGCCAGCAGCCAAGGGGAGGGAGCTGCAACTAATGAAAAACTGTTTTTT,CASSQGEGAATNEKLFF
many,TRBJ1-2,TRBV27,-,TGTGCCAGCAGGGAGACATTTAACTATGGCTACACCTTC,CASRETFNYGYTF
many,TRBJ1-1,TRBV18,-,TGTGCCAGCTCACCACCTCGGGGGGTAGAAGCTTTCTTT,CASSPPRGVEAFF
many,TRBJ2-3,TRBV4-1,-,TGCGCCAGCAGCCAAGGGACTCTCATTAGCACAGATACGCAGTATTTT,CASSQGTLISTDTQYF
many,TRBJ2-7,TRBV12-3/TRBV12-4,-,TGTGCCAGCAGTCCTCGCGTTGGCGGGGACCCCTACGAGCAGTACTTC,CASSPRVGGDPYEQYF
many,TRBJ2-3,TRBV28,TRBD1,TGTGCCAGCAGTCTGACAGGGAAGGGAACAGATACGCAGTATTTT,CASSLTGKGTDTQYF
many,TRBJ2-7,TRBV7-2,-,TGTGCCAGCAGCTTCAGCCAGGGCCTTTACGAGCAGTACTTC,CASSFSQGLYEQYF
few,TRBJ2-7,TRBV12-3/TRBV12-4,-,TGTGCCAGCACTCAAAGGGACGGAGGCTACGAGCAGTACTTC,CASTQRDGGYEQYF
few,TRBJ2-1,TRBV11-2,TRBD2,TGTGCCAGCAGCTTAGCAGGGACTAGAGTAACCCATGAGCAGTTCTTC,CASSLAGTRVTHEQFF
-,TRBJ2-2,TRBV14,-,TGTGCCAGCAGCCAAGATCGGAACTCCGGGGAGCTGTTTTTT,CASSQDRNSGELFF
many,TRBJ1-1,TRBV4-3,TRBD1,TGCGCCAGCAGCCAAGATAGGAGACAGGGAGGCGCTGAAGCTTTCTTT,CASSQDRRQGGAEAFF
many,TRBJ2-5,TRBV12-3/TRBV12-4,TRBD1,TGTGCCAGCAGTTTCGAGGACAGGGGGCGTTTAAAGACCCAGTACTTC,CASSFEDRGRLKTQYF
many,TRBJ2-5,TRBV5-1,TRBD1,TGCGCCAGCAGCCCCTACAGGGGCCAAGAGACCCAGTACTTC,CASSPYRGQETQYF
many,TRBJ2-2,TRBV2,TRBD2,TGTGCCAGCAAACTAGCGGGCACCCTGGGGGAGCTGTTTTTT,CASKLAGTLGELFF
many,TRBJ2-1,TRBV5-6,TRBD1,TGTGCCAGCAGCTTGTTGGACCACTCGGGACAGGTAAAGGTCCATTACAATGAGCAGTTCTTC,CASSLLDHSGQVKVHYNEQFF
many,TRBJ2-7,TRBV7-6,-,TGTGCCAGCAGCTTAGCGGGGGCGGGCGAGCAGTACTTC,CASSLAGAGEQYF
many,TRBJ2-1,TRBV29-1,-,TGCAGCGTTGACAGGGGCTGGGAGCAGTTCTTC,CSVDRGWEQFF
-,TRBJ2-5,TRBV18,-,TGTGCCAGCTCACCACTCGGACGGCCAGAGACCCAGTACTTC,CASSPLGRPETQYF
many,TRBJ2-1,TRBV3-1,-,TGTGCCAGCAGCCCCCGGAGGGCCAAGGTGTATGAGCAGTTCTTC,CASSPRRAKVYEQFF
few,TRBJ1-2,TRBV27,TRBD1,TGTGCCAGCAGTGGTATCCACAGGGGGCGAGACTATGGCTACACCTTC,CASSGIHRGRDYGYTF
many,TRBJ1-2,TRBV5-1,-,TGCGCCAGCAGCGTGGGACATGTGGAGGGTGGCTACACCTTC,CASSVGHVEGGYTF